This TCR beta chain was recorded in a study of shared clonotypes between healthy human individuals. About the study: The cohort comprised two women and a few men. Their ages spanned 18 to 49 years.

CDR1 and CDR2 (germline): SGHRS, YFSETQ. This CDR3 spans 14 amino acids. Trimming stripped 0 bases from V and 6 bases from J, with 13 bases between. Broader study findings: Generation probabilities were higher for clonotypes shared across all four sorted-subset donors than for unshared ones. Only a few donors were included, so the genetic and exposure-history diversity represented was limited.

Remarks on this clone: Antigen unknown.

The table came from immunoSEQ multiplex PCR; TCRdb's copy has only in-frame clones and leaves some out. The data hold about 2.1 million clones, with just over 90% observed a single time. Terminally differentiated effector memory CD45RA+ cells were left out of the naive CD8 fraction, which was CD45RO-negative and positively selected for CCR7. This chain links TRBV5-1 with TRBJ2-7; the D gene is possibly TRBD2 (6 bases). This TCR derives from a man younger than 30 in good health. Some clones in this sample may be carry-over from other donors' samples. Sequencing input: naive CD8+ T cells from PBMCs. CDR3 loop: CASSLAEEGGEQYF. CDR3 DNA: TGCGCCAGCAGCTTGGCCGAGGAGGGAGGCGAGCAGTACTTC.